This T cell receptor beta chain came from a study of CD8 T cells in ankylosing spondylitis (dated by TCRdb to 2016 to 2017). With regard to the full study: The study profiled T cell receptor beta repertoires in healthy donors and ankylosing spondylitis patients to find disease-linked TCR variants. The whole study cohort included roughly 110 healthy donors and over 20 ankylosing spondylitis patients. Peripheral blood was sampled, and synovial fluid was also collected from ankylosing spondylitis patients. Results the study describes overall, beyond this receptor: The disease-linked clones had a CD8+ phenotype and were found at relatively low frequencies in peripheral blood. Some motif variants were previously reported in synovial fluid and blood of reactive arthritis patients, suggesting common disease-initiation mechanisms. The disease-linked clones were reported to be significantly enriched in matched synovial fluid samples from ankylosing spondylitis patients. Blood from ankylosing spondylitis patients appeared to be characterized by a TCR beta motif made up of several highly homologous amino acid variants.

This clonotype was seen a handful of times. No antigen is known for it. The record has no base qualities; no much larger clone is one base away. The CDR3 has 14 amino acids, counting the end cysteine and phenylalanine. Of all the DNA, just the CDR3 is kept, 42 bases in frame from base 1. The germline V gene (reference sequence) gives CDR1 as SEHNR and CDR2 as FQNEAQ. V is shortened by 4 bases, J by 6 bases, and the region joining them spans 15 bases. Data came from an Illumina HiSeq 2500. Quantitative 5'-RACE with molecular barcodes was used to prepare TCR beta libraries. The study's processing was this. A new computational method based on a probabilistic model of VDJ rearrangement was used to identify disease-linked TCR variants. In TCRdb, the public reads were trimmed at Q25 with fastp and aligned with MiXCR, with productive beta chains retained. Entries are consolidated by CDR3 protein sequence, retaining the most common genes and DNA. The V and J calls, along with clone size, are taken from TCRdb and not from the paper's own processing. This sample gives approximately 300,000 distinct CDR3 sequences in total; around 7.6% of them show up just once. The ten largest make up roughly 15% of the sample.

Sequencing input: blood, either unsorted or a sorted T cell fraction (not recorded which). This receptor chain uses TRBV7-9 and TRBJ1-1; the D gene cannot be named for sure. This TCR derives from a male donor with ankylosing spondylitis. The sequence in DNA is TGTGCCAGCAGCTCAGCCCTCGTTCCAGCTGAAGCTTTCTTT. Its coded protein is CASSSALVPAEAFF.